Below, 4 T cell receptor beta chains from the same sample are listed, as sequenced in a study of Graves' ophthalmopathy and Graves' hyperthyroidism. RNA served as the template for amplifying TCR beta CDR3 regions. A first-round RT-PCR used HTBI primers, followed by a second-round multiplex PCR. From the multiplex PCR reads, TCRdb called clonotypes with MiXCR, one entry per CDR3 protein. The sample carries about 740,000 distinct CDR3 sequences, roughly two fifths recorded once. Sequencing used peripheral blood. The receptor source for this set is an adult man with Graves' ophthalmopathy.

This clonotype was observed at least ten times. The chain combines TRBV2 with TRBJ2-5, with D possibly being TRBD1 (5 bases). Trimming took off 6 bases at V and 5 bases at J, with 7 bases between the two ends. Germline lookup yields CDR1 SNHLY and CDR2 FYNNEI. The CDR3 is 11 amino acids. The chain's CDR3 is CASRQEETQYF. In DNA form, the CDR3 reads TGTGCCAGCAGACAGGAGGAGACCCAGTACTTC.

The chain employs TRBV19 and TRBJ2-2; 7 bases fit TRBD1. Losses at the gene ends were 1 base for V and 1 base for J; bases not matched to a gene: 3. The germline V gene encodes CDR1 LNHDA and CDR2 SQIVND (reference sequence). This CDR3 is built from 16 residues. The CDR3 nucleotides are TGTGCCAGTAGTATAGTTTGGACAGGGAACACCGGGGAGCTGTTTTTT. Protein product: CASSIVWTGNTGELFF.

Comment on this clonotype: Its ends do not fully match the called genes, so a read error is possible. The chain recombines TRBV2 with TRBJ2-5; TRBD1 might be the D (6 bases). The CDR3 length is 13 residues. Germline V lookup: CDR1 SNHLY, CDR2 FYNNEI. CDR3 region: CAGSRTAQETQYF. The CDR3 nucleotides are TGTGCCGGCAGTCGGACAGCACAAGAGACCCAGTACTTC.

Many counts were recorded for this clonotype. The chain joins TRBV19 to TRBJ2-5, with 7 bases matching TRBD1. Unmatched junction bases numbered 3, after V lost 1 base and J lost 4 bases. This CDR3 comprises 14 residues. The germline V gene has CDR1 LNHDA and CDR2 SQIVND (reference sequence). The CDR3 sequence is CASSIGQGRETQYF. DNA for the CDR3: TGTGCCAGTAGTATAGGACAGGGAAGAGAGACCCAGTACTTC.